This TCR beta chain was captured in a study of identical twins. This clonotype was seen a handful of times. What it binds is unknown. TCRdb reprocessed the 5' RACE reads via MiXCR and lists one record per CDR3 protein. In the table there are 600,000 to 800,000 distinct CDR3 sequences, around 21% of which are singletons. Whole-study results and caveats: Among beta out-of-frame sequences, excess sharing between twins appeared weaker.

This same sample was also taken into another study, of T cells expressing NK-cell markers. From that study: NKG2C+ dominant clonotypes from over five donors made up about 1.0-8% of CD8+ T cells.

The sample was PBMCs. The receptor's source is a woman between 18 and 30 years old in good health.

CDR3 region: CASSGSEGRPGELFF. CDR3 DNA: TGTGCCAGCAGCGGTTCGGAAGGGCGCCCCGGGGAGCTGTTTTTT. This chain joins TRBV7-9 and TRBJ2-2; the D is unclear. This CDR3 region has 15 residues. CDR1 and CDR2 (germline): SEHNR, FQNEAQ (reference sequence). V lost 5 bases to trimming and J lost 6 bases, with 16 bases between them.